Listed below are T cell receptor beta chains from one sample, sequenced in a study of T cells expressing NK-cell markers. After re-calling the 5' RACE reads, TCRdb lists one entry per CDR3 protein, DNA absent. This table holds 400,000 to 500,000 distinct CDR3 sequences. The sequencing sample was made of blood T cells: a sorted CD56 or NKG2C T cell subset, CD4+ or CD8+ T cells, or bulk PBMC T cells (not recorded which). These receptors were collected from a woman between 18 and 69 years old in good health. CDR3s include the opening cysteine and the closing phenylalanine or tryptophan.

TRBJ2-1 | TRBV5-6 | CASSPPSGVEQFF
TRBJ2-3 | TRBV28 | CASRRAGASDTQYF
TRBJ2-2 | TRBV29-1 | CSVEGGAGELFF
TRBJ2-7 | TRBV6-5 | CASSLAGQFYEQYF
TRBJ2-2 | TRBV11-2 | CASRGTATGELFF
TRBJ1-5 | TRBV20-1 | CSASRGGGNQPQHF
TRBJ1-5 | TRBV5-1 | CASSLGANQPQHF
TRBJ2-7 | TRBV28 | CASSFPTSYEQYF
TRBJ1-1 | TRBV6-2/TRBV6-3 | CASSYTPRSAMNTEAFF
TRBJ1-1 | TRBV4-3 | CASSQDRAGGAEAFF
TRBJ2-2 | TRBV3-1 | CASSPTRVGPNTGELFF
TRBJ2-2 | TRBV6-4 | CASSGGADTGELFF
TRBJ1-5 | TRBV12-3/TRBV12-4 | CATSLEELNQPQHF
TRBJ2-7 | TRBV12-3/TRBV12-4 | CASSKAGLAVDEQYF
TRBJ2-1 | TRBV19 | CASSISGSLNEQFF
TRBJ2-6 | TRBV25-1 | CASSESASGANVLTF
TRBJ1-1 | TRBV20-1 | CSARSEYGASFTKAFF
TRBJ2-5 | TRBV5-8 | CASNGQGLYQETQYF
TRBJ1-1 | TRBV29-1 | CSHSGGRRTEAFF
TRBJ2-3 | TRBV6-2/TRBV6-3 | CASSYSGPTDTQYF
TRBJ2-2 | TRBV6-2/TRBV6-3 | CASSYSTAPGSVPNTGELFF
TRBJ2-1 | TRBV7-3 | CASSQGGEQFF
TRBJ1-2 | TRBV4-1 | CASSPARQGAGGYTF
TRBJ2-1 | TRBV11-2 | CASSSDSHNEQFF
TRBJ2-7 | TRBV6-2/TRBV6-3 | CASSYSVAVSYEQYF
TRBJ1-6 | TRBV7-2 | CASSFKGDSYNSPLHF
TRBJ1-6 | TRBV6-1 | CATLGRVGLGNSPLHF
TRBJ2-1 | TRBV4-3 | CASSPRVPGEDEQFF
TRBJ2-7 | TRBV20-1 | CSARRGPYEQYF
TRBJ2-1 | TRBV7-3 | CASSLRTSGYNEQFF
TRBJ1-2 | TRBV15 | CATSRAQSRVLRYGYTF
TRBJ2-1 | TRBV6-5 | CASSYYRDLLNEQFF
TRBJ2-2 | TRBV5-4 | CDSQSRPSRNTGELFF
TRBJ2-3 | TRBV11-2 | CASSLVGGGDTQYF
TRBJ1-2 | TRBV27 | CASSTSTGSNYGYTF
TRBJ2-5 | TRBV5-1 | CASSRADPRLETQYF
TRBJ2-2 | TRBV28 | CASMPNIHRDANTGELFF
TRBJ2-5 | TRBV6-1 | CASSQQGAGETQYF
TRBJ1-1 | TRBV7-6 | CASSPRDTAEAFF
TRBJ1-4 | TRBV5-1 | CASSSDGIATNEKLFF
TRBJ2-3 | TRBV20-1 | CSATRGGQDTQYF
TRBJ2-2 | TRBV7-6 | CASSPLWGAANTGELFF
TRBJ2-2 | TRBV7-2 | CASSARGGNTGELFF
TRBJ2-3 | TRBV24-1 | CATSGPSTDTQYF
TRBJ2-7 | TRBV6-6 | CASMRTGAYEQYF
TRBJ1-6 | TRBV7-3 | CASSLSQGGHSPLHF